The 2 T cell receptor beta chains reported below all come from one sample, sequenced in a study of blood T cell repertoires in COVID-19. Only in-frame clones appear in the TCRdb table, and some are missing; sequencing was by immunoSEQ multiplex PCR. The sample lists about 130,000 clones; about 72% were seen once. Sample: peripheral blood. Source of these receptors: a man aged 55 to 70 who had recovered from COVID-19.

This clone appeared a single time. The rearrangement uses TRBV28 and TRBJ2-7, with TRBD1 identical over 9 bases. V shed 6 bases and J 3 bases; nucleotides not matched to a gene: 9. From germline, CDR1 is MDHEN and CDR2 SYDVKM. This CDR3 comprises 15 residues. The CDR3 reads CASRIPGQGIYEQYF. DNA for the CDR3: TGTGCCAGCAGGATTCCGGGACAGGGAATCTACGAGCAGTACTTC.

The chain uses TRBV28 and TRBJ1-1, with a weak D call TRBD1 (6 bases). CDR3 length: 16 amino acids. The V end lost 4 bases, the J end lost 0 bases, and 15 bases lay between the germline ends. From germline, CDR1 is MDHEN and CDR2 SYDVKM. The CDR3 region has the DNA TGTGCCAGCAGTTACTTCGTAGGGGGAATGAACACTGAAGCTTTCTTT. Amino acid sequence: CASSYFVGGMNTEAFF.